The clone carrying this T cell receptor beta chain was detected only once. Its antigen is unidentified. Every patient had mismatch repair deficiency by PCR or immunohistochemistry. TCR sequencing covered a few patients who responded to pembrolizumab. The data derive from a study of PD-1 blockade in mismatch repair-deficient tumors. Study in general: All were previously treated, progressing patients with 12 mismatch repair-deficient cancer types. General study findings and limits: Rapid post-treatment expansion, then contraction, generally preceding radiologic response, marked tumor-resident clones.

Clones were sequenced by immunoSEQ multiplex PCR, and TCRdb holds only the in-frame ones, with some missing. Of around 110,000 clones listed, about 80% are singletons. After removal of 4 bases from V and 6 bases from J, the junction contained 17 bases not matched to a gene. CDR3 size: 19 residues. Germline-derived CDR1 and CDR2 are SNHLY and FYNNEI. This rearrangement joins TRBV2 to TRBJ2-1; 11 nucleotides match TRBD2. The specimen comprised peripheral blood, sampled approximately 60 weeks after starting pembrolizumab. The receptor was isolated from an adult with mismatch repair-deficient cancer. The chain's CDR3 is CASSVPLAGANVEFNEQFF. In nucleotides, the CDR3 is TGTGCCAGCAGTGTGCCACTAGCGGGAGCAAATGTGGAGTTCAATGAGCAGTTCTTC. The entire variable domain, with the rest obtained from reference TRBV2 and TRBJ2-1, is as follows: EPEVTQTPSHQVTQMGQEVILRCVPISNHLYFYWYRQILGQKVEFLVSFYNNEISEKSEIFDDQFSVERPDGSNFTLKIRSTKLEDSAMYFCASSVPLAGANVEFNEQFFGPGTRLTVL.